This T cell receptor (beta chain) was obtained from a study of beta chain features in type 1 diabetes. Study observations and caveats: Moderate but significant shortening of TCRB CDR3s was recorded in all four CD4+ subsets from Type 1 diabetes patients.

In regard to this clone: As yet, its antigen is unknown.

Expressed TCRB transcripts got sequenced, as all isolated RNA was reverse transcribed. Sequencing used immunoSEQ multiplex PCR; TCRdb keeps in-frame clones, though not all of them. This table holds around 150,000 clones, roughly 9% found once. V was pared by 7 bases and J by 0 bases, with 9 bases between. Germline V gene lookup returns CDR1 MNHEY and CDR2 SVGAGI. This CDR3 has 14 residues. This sequence was found in a woman under 40 with type 1 diabetes. V is TRBV6-5 and J is TRBJ2-2, with TRBD2 as a possible D gene (5 bases). Sequencing used central memory CD4+ T cells from blood. CDR3: CASTGLTNTGELFF. The CDR3 DNA is TGTGCCAGCACCGGACTGACGAACACCGGGGAGCTGTTTTTT.